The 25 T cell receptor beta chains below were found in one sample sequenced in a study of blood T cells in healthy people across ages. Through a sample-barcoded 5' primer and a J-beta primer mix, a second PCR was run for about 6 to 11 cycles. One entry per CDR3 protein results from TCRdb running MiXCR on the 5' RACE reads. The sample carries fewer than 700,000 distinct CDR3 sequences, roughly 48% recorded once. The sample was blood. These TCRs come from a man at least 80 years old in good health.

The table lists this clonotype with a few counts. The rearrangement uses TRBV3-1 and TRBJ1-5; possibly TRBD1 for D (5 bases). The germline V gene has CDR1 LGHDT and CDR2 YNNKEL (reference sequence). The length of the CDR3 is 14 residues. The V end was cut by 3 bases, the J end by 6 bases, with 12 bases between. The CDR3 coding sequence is TGTGCCAGCAGCCATGGGGCCGGAGGTCAGCCCCAGCATTTT. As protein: CASSHGAGGQPQHF. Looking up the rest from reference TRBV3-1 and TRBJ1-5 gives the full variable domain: DTAVSQTPKYLVTQMGNDKSIKCEQNLGHDTMYWYKQDSKKFLKIMFSYNNKELIINETVPNRFSPKSPDKAHLNLHINSLELGDSAVYFCASSHGAGGQPQHFGDGTRLSIL.

CDR3 loop: CSARRASGSSDTQYF. CDR3 nucleotide sequence: TGCAGTGCTAGGAGGGCTAGCGGGAGTTCAGATACGCAGTATTTT. The chain combines TRBV20-1 with TRBJ2-3; 10 bases map to TRBD2. The CDR3 contains 15 residues. The V segment lost 3 bases and the J segment 4 bases; nucleotides outside the gene matches: 7. Germline V lookup: CDR1 DFQATT, CDR2 SNEGSKA (reference sequence).

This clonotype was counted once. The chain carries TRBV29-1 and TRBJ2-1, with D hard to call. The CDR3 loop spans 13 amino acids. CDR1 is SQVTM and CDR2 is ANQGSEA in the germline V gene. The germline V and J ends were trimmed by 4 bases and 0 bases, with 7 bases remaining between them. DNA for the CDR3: TGCAGCGTTGTAAGTCTCTCCTACAATGAGCAGTTCTTC. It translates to CSVVSLSYNEQFF.

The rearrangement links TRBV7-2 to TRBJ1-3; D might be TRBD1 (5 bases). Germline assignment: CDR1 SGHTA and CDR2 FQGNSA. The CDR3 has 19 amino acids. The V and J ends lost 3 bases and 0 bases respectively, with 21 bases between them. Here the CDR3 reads CASSFFPLQGGISGNTIYF. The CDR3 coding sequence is TGTGCCAGCAGCTTCTTCCCTCTTCAGGGAGGGATCTCTGGAAACACCATATATTTT. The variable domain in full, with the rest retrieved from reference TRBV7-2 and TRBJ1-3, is GAGVSQSPSNKVTEKGKDVELRCDPISGHTALYWYRQSLGQGLEFLIYFQGNSAPDKSGLPSDRFSAERTGGSVSTLTIQRTQQEDSAVYLCASSFFPLQGGISGNTIYFGEGSWLTVV.

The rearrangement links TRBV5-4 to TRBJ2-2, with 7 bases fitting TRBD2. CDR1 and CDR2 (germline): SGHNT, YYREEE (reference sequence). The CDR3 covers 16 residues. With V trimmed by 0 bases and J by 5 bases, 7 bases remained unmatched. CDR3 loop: CASSLGRARETGELFF. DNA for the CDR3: TGTGCCAGCAGCTTGGGGAGGGCGCGGGAGACCGGGGAGCTGTTTTTT.

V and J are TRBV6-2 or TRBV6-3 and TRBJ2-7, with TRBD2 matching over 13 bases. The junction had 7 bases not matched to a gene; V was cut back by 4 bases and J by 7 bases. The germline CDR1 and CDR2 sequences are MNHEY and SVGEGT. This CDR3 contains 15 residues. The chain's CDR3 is CASSSTSGGAGEQYF. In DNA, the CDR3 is TGTGCCAGCAGTTCAACTAGCGGGGGGGCTGGGGAGCAGTACTTC.

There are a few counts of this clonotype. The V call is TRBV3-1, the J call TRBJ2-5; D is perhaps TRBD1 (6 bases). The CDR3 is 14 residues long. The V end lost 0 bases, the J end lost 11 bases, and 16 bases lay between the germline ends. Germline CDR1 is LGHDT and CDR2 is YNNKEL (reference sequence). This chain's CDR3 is CASSQDQTGQRQYF. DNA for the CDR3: TGTGCCAGCAGCCAAGATCAGACGGGACAAAGGCAGTACTTC.

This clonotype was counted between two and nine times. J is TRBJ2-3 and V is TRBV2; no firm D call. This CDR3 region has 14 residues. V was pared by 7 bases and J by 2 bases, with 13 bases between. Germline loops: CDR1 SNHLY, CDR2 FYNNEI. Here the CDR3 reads CASIVGLPTDTQYF. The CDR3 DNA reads TGTGCCAGCATAGTTGGTCTACCCACAGATACGCAGTATTTT. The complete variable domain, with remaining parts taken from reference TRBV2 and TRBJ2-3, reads EPEVTQTPSHQVTQMGQEVILRCVPISNHLYFYWYRQILGQKVEFLVSFYNNEISEKSEIFDDQFSVERPDGSNFTLKIRSTKLEDSAMYFCASIVGLPTDTQYFGPGTRLTVL.

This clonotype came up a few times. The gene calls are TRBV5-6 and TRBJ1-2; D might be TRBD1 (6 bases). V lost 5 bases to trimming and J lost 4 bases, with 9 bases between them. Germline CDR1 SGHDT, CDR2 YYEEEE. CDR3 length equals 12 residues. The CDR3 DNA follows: TGTGCCAGCAGAGGGGGTACCTATGGCTACACCTTC. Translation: CASRGGTYGYTF.

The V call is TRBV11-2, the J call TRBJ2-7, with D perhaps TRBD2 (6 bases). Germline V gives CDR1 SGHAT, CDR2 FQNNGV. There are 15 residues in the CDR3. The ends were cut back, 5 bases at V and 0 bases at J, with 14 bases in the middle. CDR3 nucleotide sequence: TGTGCCAGCAGCCTATTCGGCGGGGACTCCTACGAGCAGTACTTC. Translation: CASSLFGGDSYEQYF.

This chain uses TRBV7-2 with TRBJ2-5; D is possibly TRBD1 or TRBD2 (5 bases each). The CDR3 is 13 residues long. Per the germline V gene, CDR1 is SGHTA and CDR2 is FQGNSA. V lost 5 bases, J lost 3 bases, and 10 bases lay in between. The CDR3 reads CASSPGTKETQYF. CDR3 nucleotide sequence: TGTGCCAGCAGCCCCGGGACCAAAGAGACCCAGTACTTC.

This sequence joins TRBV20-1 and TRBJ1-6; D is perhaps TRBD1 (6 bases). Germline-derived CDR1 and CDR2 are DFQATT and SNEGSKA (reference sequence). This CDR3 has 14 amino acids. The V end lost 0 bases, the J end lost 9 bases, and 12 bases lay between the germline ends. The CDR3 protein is CSAREGGNGSPLHF. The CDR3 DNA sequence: TGCAGTGCTAGAGAAGGGGGAAATGGTTCACCCCTCCACTTT.

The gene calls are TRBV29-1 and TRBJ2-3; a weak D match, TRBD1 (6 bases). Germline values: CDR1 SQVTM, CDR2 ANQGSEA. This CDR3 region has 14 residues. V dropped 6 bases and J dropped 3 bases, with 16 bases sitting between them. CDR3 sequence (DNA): TGCAGCGTCGCCGATCAGGGGCTAACAGATACGCAGTATTTT. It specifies CSVADQGLTDTQYF.

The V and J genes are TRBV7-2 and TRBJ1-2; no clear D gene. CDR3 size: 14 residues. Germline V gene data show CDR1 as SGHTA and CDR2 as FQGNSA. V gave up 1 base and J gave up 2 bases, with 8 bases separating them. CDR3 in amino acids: CASSLGLQNYGYTF. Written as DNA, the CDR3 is TGTGCCAGCAGCTTAGGCCTACAGAACTATGGCTACACCTTC.

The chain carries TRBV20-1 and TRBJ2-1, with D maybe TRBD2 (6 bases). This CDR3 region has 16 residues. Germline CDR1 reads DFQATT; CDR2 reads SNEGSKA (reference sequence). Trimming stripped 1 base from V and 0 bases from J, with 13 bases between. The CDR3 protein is CSARVFGRSSYNEQFF. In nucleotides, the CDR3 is TGCAGTGCTAGAGTCTTCGGGAGAAGCTCCTACAATGAGCAGTTCTTC.

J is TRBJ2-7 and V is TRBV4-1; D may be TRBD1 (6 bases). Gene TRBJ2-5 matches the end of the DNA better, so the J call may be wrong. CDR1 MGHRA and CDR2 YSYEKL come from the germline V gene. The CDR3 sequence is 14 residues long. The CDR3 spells CASSQEGAQETQYF. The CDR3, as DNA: TGCGCCAGCAGCCAAGAGGGGGCCCAAGAGACCCAGTACTTC.

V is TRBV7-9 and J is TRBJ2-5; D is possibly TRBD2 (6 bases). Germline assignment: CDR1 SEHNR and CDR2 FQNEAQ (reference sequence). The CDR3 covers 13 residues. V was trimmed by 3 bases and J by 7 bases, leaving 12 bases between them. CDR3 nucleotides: TGTGCCAGCAGCTTGGGCCTTAGCGGGACCCAGTACTTC. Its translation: CASSLGLSGTQYF.

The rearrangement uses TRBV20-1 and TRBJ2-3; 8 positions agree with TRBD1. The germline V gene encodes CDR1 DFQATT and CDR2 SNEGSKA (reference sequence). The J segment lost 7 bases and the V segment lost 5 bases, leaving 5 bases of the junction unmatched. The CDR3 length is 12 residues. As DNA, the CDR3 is TGCAGTGCTGGAGGACAGGGAAATACGCAGTATTTT. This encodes CSAGGQGNTQYF.

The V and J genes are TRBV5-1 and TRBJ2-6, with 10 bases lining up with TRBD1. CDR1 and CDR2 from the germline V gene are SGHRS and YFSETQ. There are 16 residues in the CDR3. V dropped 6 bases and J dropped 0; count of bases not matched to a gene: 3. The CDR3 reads CASNRDRGSGANVLTF. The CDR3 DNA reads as TGCGCCAGCAACCGGGACAGGGGCTCTGGGGCCAACGTCCTGACTTTC.

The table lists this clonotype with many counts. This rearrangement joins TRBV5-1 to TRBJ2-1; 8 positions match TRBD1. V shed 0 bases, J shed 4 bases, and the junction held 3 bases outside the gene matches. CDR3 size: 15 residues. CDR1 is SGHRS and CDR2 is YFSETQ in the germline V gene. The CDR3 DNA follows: TGCGCCAGCAGCTTGGGACAGGGGCCTTACAATGAGCAGTTCTTC. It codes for CASSLGQGPYNEQFF.

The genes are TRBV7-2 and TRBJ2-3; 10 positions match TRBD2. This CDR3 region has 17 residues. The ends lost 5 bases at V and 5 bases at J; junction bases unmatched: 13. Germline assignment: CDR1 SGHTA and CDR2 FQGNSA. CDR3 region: CASSQGHPGLAIDTQYF. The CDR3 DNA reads TGTGCCAGCAGCCAGGGACACCCGGGACTAGCGATAGATACGCAGTATTTT.

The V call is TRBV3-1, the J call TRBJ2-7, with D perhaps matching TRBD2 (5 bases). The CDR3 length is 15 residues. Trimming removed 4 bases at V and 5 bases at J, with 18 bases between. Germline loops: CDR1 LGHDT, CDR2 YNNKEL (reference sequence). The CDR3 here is CASSLRPDSVNEQYF. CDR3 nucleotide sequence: TGTGCCAGCAGCCTAAGACCCGATAGCGTAAACGAGCAGTACTTC.

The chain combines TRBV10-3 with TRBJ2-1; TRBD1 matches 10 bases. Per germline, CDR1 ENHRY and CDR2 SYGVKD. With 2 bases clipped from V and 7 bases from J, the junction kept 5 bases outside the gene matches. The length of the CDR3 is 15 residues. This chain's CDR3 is CAISEDGQGGNEQFF. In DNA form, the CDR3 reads TGTGCCATCAGTGAGGACGGACAGGGGGGGAATGAGCAGTTCTTC.

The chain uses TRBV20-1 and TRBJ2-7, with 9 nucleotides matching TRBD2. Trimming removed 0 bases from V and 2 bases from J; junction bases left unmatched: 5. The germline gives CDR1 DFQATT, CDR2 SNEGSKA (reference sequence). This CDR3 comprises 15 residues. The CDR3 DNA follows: TGCAGTGCTAGAGATTTGGCGGGGGGGACCTACGAGCAGTACTTC. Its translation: CSARDLAGGTYEQYF.

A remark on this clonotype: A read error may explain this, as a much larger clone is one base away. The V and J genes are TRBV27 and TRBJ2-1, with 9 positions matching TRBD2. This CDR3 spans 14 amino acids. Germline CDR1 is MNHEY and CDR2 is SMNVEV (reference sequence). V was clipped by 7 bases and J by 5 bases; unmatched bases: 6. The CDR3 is CASTPGLANNEQFF. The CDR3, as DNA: TGTGCCAGCACTCCGGGACTAGCCAACAATGAGCAGTTCTTC.